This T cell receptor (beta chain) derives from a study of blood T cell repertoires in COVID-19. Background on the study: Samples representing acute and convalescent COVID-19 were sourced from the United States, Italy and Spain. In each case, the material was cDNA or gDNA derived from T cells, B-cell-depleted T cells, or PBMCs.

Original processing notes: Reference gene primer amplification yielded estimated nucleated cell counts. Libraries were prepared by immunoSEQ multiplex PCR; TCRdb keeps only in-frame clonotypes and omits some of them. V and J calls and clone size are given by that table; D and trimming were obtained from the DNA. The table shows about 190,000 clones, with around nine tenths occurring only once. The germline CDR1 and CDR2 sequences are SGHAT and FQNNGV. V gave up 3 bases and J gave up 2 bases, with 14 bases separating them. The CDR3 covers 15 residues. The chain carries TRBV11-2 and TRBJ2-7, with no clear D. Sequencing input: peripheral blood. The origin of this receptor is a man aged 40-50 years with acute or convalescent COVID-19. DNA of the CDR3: TGTGCCAGCAGCTTTAAAACTGGTTCAACCTACGAGCAGTACTTC. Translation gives CASSFKTGSTYEQYF.